This TCR beta chain was retrieved from a study of response to subunit inactivated influenza vaccine. Concerning this clonotype itself: Its antigen is undetermined.

Each CDR3 protein gets one entry after TCRdb re-called the RT-PCR reads with MiXCR. This sample has about 650,000 distinct CDR3 sequences, with approximately 14% found just once. Study results and limitations: The authors suggested that every seasonal influenza vaccination recruits few new T cells.

V dropped 2 bases and J dropped 2 bases, with 12 bases sitting between them. The CDR3 length is 15 residues. The germline V gene encodes CDR1 SGHVS and CDR2 FQNEAQ. This chain uses TRBV7-8 with TRBJ1-2; D is unresolved. The source of this sequence is a man over 45 who received an inactivated influenza vaccine. The material was PBMCs from blood, obtained 11 to 12 days after vaccination. The CDR3 sequence is CASSLSSVQNYGYTF. The DNA of the CDR3 is TGTGCCAGCAGCTTAAGCTCCGTACAAAACTATGGCTACACCTTC. Based on the CDR3 plus reference TRBV7-8 and TRBJ1-2, the full variable domain is GAGVSQSPRYKVAKRGQDVALRCDPISGHVSLFWYQQALGQGPEFLTYFQNEAQLDKSGLPSDRFFAERPEGSVSTLKIQRTQQEDSAVYLCASSLSSVQNYGYTFGSGTRLTVV.